The rows below give T cell receptor beta chains drawn from one sample of a study of cytotoxic CD8 clonotypes in ibrutinib-treated CLL. TCRdb keeps only in-frame clones here, not all; method: immunoSEQ multiplex PCR. The repertoire holds some 200,000 clones, about three quarters seen once, with approximately 6% in the top ten. Material: PBMCs, obtained after 12 months of ibrutinib treatment. These receptors were taken from a human donor with chronic lymphocytic leukemia. Both conserved end residues are part of each CDR3. Each record gives: D gene, J gene, V gene, clone size, CDR3 DNA, CDR3 protein. The D gene is left open where the match is weak. Some rows have no size entry. The others give once, few or many, or a class for an expanded clone.

D gene: NA
J gene: TRBJ2-7
V gene: TRBV6-6
clone size: once
CDR3 DNA: TGTGCCAGCAGTGGCGGTAGCTCCTACGAGCAGTACTTC
CDR3 protein: CASSGGSSYEQYF

D gene: NA
J gene: TRBJ2-7
V gene: TRBV11-2
clone size: NA
CDR3 DNA: TGTGCCAGCAGCCTTAGGGACCGCCCCTACGAGCAGTACTTC
CDR3 protein: CASSLRDRPYEQYF

D gene: NA
J gene: TRBJ1-2
V gene: TRBV4-1
clone size: NA
CDR3 DNA: TGCGCCAGCAGCCATGGGCAGGGTATTGGTGGCTACACCTTC
CDR3 protein: CASSHGQGIGGYTF

D gene: TRBD1
J gene: TRBJ1-3
V gene: TRBV6-6
clone size: NA
CDR3 DNA: TGTGCCAGCAGTTTAACAGGGGCATCGGGAAACACCATATATTTT
CDR3 protein: CASSLTGASGNTIYF

D gene: NA
J gene: TRBJ1-2
V gene: TRBV5-1
clone size: NA
CDR3 DNA: TGCGCCAGCAGCTTTCCAGGGAAGGCTGGCTACACCTTC
CDR3 protein: CASSFPGKAGYTF

D gene: NA
J gene: TRBJ2-5
V gene: TRBV2
clone size: NA
CDR3 DNA: TGTGCCAGCAGCCGGGGCCAAGGGGGAGAGACCCAGTACTTC
CDR3 protein: CASSRGQGGETQYF

D gene: TRBD1
J gene: TRBJ2-2
V gene: TRBV6-5
clone size: NA
CDR3 DNA: TGTGCCAGCAGTCCGGACAGGGCATCCGGGGAGCTGTTTTTT
CDR3 protein: CASSPDRASGELFF

D gene: NA
J gene: TRBJ1-1
V gene: TRBV10-1
clone size: NA
CDR3 DNA: TGCGCCAGGGATACAGGATTCCTCCATGAAGCTTTCTTT
CDR3 protein: CARDTGFLHEAFF

D gene: TRBD1
J gene: TRBJ1-5
V gene: TRBV2
clone size: NA
CDR3 DNA: TGTGCCAGCAGCGGAGACAGGGGGTTCAATCAGCCCCAGCATTTT
CDR3 protein: CASSGDRGFNQPQHF

D gene: NA
J gene: TRBJ1-5
V gene: TRBV9
clone size: NA
CDR3 DNA: TGTGCCAGCAGCGTAGCCGGGTCACAACAGCCCCAGCATTTT
CDR3 protein: CASSVAGSQQPQHF

D gene: NA
J gene: TRBJ1-2
V gene: TRBV7-2
clone size: NA
CDR3 DNA: TGTGCCAGCAGCTTCGCAGATTATAACTATGGCTACACCTTC
CDR3 protein: CASSFADYNYGYTF